This TCR beta chain is drawn from a study of STAT3 mutations in large granular lymphocyte leukemia. As for the study in general: Canonical activating STAT3 mutations were detected in roughly half of the longitudinally sequenced T-LGLL patients. Findings and caveats of the study: At least one immunodominant TCR beta clonotype appeared in every T-cell large granular lymphocyte leukemia patient.

Of note for this clone: No antigen is known for it.

TCRdb's copy holds only in-frame clones and misses some; the assay was immunoSEQ multiplex PCR. The sample has several thousand clones, around nine tenths seen once. Per germline, CDR1 SGDLS and CDR2 YYNGEE. V dropped 3 bases and J dropped 5; count of bases not matched to a gene: 10. The length of the CDR3 is 16 residues. Source material: peripheral blood mononuclear cells. The TCR sequence derives from a man older than 75 with T-cell large granular lymphocyte leukemia. Some clones in this sample may be carry-over from other donors' samples. The rearrangement links TRBV9 to TRBJ2-3, with 9 bases identical to TRBD1. CDR3 sequence reads: CASSARTGALKDTQYF. The CDR3 nucleotides read TGTGCCAGCAGCGCCCGGACAGGGGCGCTCAAAGATACGCAGTATTTT.